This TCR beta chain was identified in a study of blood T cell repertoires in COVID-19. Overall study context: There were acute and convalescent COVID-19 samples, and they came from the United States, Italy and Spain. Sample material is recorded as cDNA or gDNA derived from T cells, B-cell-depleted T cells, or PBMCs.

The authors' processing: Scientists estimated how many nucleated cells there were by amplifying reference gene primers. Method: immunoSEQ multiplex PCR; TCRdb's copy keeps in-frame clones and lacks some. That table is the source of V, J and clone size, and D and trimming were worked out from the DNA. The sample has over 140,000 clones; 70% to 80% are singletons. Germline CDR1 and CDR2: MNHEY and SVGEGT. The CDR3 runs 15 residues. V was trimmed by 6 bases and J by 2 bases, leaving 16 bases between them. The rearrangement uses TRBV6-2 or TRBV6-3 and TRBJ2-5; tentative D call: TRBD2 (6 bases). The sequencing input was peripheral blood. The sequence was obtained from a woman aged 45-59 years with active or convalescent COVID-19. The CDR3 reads CASSPRRGIQETQYF. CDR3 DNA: TGTGCCAGCAGCCCACGGAGGGGAATTCAAGAGACCCAGTACTTC.